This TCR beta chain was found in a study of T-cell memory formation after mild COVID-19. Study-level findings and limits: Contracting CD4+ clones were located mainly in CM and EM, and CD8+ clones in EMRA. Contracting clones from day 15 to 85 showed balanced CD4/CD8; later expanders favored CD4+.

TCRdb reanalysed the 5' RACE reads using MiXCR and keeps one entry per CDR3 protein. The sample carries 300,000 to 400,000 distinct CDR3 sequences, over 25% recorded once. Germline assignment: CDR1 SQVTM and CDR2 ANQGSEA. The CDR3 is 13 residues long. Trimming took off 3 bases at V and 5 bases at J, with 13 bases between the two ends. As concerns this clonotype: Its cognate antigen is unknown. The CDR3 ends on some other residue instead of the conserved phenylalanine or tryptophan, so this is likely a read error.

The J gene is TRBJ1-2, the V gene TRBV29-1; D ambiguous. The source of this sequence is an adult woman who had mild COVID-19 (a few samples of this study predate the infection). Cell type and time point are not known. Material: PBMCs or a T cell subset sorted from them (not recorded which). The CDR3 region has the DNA TGCAGCGTTGACGTCTTCGAGGGTTATGGCTACACCTTA. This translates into CSVDVFEGYGYTL.